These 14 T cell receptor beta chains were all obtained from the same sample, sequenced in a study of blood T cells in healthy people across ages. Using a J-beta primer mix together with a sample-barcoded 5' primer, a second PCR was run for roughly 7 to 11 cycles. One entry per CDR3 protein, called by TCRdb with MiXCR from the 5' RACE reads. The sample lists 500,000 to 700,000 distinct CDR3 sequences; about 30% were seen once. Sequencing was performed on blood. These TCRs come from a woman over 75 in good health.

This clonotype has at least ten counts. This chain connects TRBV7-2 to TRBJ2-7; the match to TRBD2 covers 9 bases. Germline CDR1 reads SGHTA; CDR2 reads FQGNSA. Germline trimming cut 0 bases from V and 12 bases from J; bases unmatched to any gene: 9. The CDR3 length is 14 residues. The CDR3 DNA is TGTGCCAGCAGCTTAGCGCGAGAGCGGGGGGTGTGGTACTTC. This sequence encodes CASSLARERGVWYF. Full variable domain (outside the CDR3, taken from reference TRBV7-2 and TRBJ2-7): GAGVSQSPSNKVTEKGKDVELRCDPISGHTALYWYRQSLGQGLEFLIYFQGNSAPDKSGLPSDRFSAERTGGSVSTLTIQRTQQEDSAVYLCASSLARERGVWYFGPGTRLTVT.

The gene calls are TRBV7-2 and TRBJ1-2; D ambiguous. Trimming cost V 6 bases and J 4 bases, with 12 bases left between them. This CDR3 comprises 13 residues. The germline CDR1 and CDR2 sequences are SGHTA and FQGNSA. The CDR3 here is CASSSPNSYGYTF. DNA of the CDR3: TGTGCCAGCAGTTCTCCCAATTCCTATGGCTACACCTTC.

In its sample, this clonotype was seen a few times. In nucleotides, the CDR3 is TGTGCCAGCACTACGATGGGGGTTAGCACTGAAGCTTTCTTT. Residues: CASTTMGVSTEAFF. The rearrangement links TRBV6-2 or TRBV6-3 to TRBJ1-1; TRBD1 might be the D (5 bases). Between the trimmed V and J ends, which lost 7 bases and 4 bases, there was a span of 16 bases. Germline-derived CDR1 and CDR2 are MNHEY and SVGEGT. The CDR3 loop spans 14 amino acids.

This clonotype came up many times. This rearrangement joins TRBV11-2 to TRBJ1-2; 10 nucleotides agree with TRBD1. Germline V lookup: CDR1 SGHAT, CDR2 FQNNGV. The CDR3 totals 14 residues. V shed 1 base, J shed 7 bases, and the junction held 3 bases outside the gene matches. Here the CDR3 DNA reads TGTGCCAGCAGCTTAGGGACAGGGGGTCCTGGCTACACCTTC. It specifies CASSLGTGGPGYTF.

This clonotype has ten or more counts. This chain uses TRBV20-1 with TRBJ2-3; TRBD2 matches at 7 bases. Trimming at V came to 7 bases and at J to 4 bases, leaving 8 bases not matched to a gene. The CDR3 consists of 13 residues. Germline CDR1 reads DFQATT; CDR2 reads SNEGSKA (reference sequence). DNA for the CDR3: TGCAGTGTTTCAAGACTAGCAGCAGATACGCAGTATTTT. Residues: CSVSRLAADTQYF.

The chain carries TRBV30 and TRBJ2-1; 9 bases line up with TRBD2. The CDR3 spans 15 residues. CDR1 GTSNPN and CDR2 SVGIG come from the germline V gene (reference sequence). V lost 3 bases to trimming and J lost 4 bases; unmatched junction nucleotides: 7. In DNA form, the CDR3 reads TGTGCCTGGAGGGGTGGTAGCGGGGGATACAATGAGCAGTTCTTC. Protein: CAWRGGSGGYNEQFF. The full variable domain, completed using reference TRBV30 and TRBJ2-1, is SQTIHQWPATLVQPVGSPLSLECTVEGTSNPNLYWYRQAAGRGLQLLFYSVGIGQISSEVPQNLSASRPQDRQFILSSKKLLLSDSGFYLCAWRGGSGGYNEQFFGPGTRLTVL.

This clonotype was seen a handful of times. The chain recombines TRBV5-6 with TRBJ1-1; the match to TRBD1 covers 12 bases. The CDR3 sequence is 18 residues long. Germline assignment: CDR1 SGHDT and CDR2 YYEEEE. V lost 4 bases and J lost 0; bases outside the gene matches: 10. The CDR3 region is CASSDPGQGAFMNTEAFF. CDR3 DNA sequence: TGTGCCAGCAGCGACCCGGGACAGGGGGCGTTTATGAACACTGAAGCTTTCTTT. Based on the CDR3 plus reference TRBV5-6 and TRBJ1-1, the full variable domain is DAGVTQSPTHLIKTRGQQVTLRCSPKSGHDTVSWYQQALGQGPQFIFQYYEEEERQRGNFPDRFSGHQFPNYSSELNVNALLLGDSALYLCASSDPGQGAFMNTEAFFGQGTRLTVV.

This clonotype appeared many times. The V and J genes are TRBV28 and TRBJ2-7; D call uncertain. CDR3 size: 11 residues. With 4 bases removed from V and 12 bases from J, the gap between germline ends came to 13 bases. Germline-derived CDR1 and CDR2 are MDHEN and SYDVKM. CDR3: CASSSRIAWYF. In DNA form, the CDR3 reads TGTGCCAGCAGTTCAAGGATCGCGTGGTACTTC.

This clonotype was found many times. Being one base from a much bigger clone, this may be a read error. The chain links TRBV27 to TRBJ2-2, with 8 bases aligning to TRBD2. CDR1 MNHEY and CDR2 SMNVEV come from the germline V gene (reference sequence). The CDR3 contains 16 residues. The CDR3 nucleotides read TGTGCCAGCAGTTTATCCGCGGGGGGCGGCACCGGGGAGCGGTTTTTT. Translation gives CASSLSAGGGTGERFF.

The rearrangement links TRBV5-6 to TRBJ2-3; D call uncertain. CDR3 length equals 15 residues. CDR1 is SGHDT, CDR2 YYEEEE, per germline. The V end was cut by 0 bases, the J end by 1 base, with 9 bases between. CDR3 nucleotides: TGTGCCAGCAGCTTGGTGGTTTCGGGCACAGATACGCAGTATTTT. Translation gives CASSLVVSGTDTQYF. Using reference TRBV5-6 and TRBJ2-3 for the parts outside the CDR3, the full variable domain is DAGVTQSPTHLIKTRGQQVTLRCSPKSGHDTVSWYQQALGQGPQFIFQYYEEEERQRGNFPDRFSGHQFPNYSSELNVNALLLGDSALYLCASSLVVSGTDTQYFGPGTRLTVL.

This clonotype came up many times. The CDR3 nucleotides are TGCGCCAGCAGCCCAAGGCGCGGGGGGGGTTCCACAGATACGCAGTATTTT. Its protein is CASSPRRGGGSTDTQYF. The gene calls are TRBV4-3 and TRBJ2-3; 9 bases map to TRBD2. Germline loops: CDR1 LGHNA, CDR2 YSLEER. J gave up 2 bases and V 4 bases, and 10 bases lay outside the gene matches. There are 17 residues in the CDR3.

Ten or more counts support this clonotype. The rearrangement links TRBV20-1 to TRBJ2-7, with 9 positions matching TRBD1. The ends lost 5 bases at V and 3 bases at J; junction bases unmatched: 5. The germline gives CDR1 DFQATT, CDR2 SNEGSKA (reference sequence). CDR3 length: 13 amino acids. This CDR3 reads CSASGTGIYEQYF. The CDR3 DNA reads TGCAGTGCTTCCGGGACAGGGATCTACGAGCAGTACTTC.

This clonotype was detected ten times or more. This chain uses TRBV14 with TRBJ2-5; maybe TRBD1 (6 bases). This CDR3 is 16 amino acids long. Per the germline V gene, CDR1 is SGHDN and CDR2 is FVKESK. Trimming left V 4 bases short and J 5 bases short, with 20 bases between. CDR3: CASSPRTGPQWETQYF. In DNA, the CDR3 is TGTGCCAGCAGCCCGCGAACAGGGCCACAATGGGAGACCCAGTACTTC.

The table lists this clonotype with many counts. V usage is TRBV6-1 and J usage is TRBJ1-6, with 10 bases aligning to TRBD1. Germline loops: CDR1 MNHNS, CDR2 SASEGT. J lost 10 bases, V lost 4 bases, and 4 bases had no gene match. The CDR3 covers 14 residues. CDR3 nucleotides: TGTGCCAGCAGTGCCGGACAGGGGGTCTCACCCCTCCACTTT. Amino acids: CASSAGQGVSPLHF.